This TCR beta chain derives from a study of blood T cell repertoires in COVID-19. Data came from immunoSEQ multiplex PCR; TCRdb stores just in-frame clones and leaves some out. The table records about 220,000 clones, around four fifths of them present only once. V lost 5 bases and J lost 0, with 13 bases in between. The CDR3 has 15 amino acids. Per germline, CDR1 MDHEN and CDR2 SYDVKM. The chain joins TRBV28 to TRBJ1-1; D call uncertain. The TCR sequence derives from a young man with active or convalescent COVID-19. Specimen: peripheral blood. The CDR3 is CASSPSRFMNTEAFF. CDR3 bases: TGTGCCAGCAGTCCCTCCCGGTTCATGAACACTGAAGCTTTCTTT.